This T cell receptor beta chain comes out of a study of response to subunit inactivated influenza vaccine. Per the germline V gene, CDR1 is SGHTA and CDR2 is FQGNSA. Trimming shortened V by 5 bases and J by 3 bases, and 14 bases separated the two germline ends. CDR3 length equals 14 residues. Each CDR3 protein gets one entry after TCRdb re-called the RT-PCR reads with MiXCR. The sample records 500,000 to 600,000 distinct CDR3 sequences, around 11% being singletons. Only a few counts were recorded for this clonotype. The receptor was derived from a man aged 50-59 years who received an inactivated influenza vaccine. The V and J genes are TRBV7-2 and TRBJ2-7; D gene ambiguous. Sample: PBMCs from blood, taken on the day of vaccination. The CDR3 nucleotides read TGTGCCAGCAGCCCCAGCCAAGGCCACTACGAGCAGTACTTC. Translated, it gives CASSPSQGHYEQYF.